Presented here are 14 T cell receptor beta chains from one specimen sequenced in a study of T-cell reconstitution after alpha-beta-depleted transplantation in children. Construction of the TCRbeta library involved unique molecular identifiers. TCRdb ran MiXCR on the PCR reads and lists one entry per CDR3 protein. The table includes 450,000 to 550,000 distinct CDR3 sequences, approximately 10% detected once. The source material was PBMCs, mostly from graft donor cells, sampled 180 days after TCRalphabeta/CD19-depleted stem cell transplant. All receptors come from a female patient aged 2-15 years who had a stem cell transplant for aplastic anemia, so the T cells may come from the graft donor.

This clonotype was detected a few times. The chain uses TRBV20-1 and TRBJ2-1, with 10 bases lining up with TRBD2. The CDR3 contains 15 residues. The germline gives CDR1 DFQATT, CDR2 SNEGSKA (reference sequence). V lost 2 bases to trimming and J lost 4 bases; unmatched junction nucleotides: 5. CDR3: CSARQTSGRYNEQFF. The CDR3 DNA is TGCAGTGCTAGACAGACTAGCGGGCGTTACAATGAGCAGTTCTTC.

The chain combines TRBV4-3 with TRBJ1-5; D may be TRBD1 (5 bases). V was pared by 1 base and J by 5 bases, with 12 bases between. This CDR3 region has 15 residues. Germline assignment: CDR1 LGHNA and CDR2 YSLEER. The CDR3, as DNA: TGCGCCAGCAGCCAAGTTTCGGGACCTCATCAGCCCCAGCATTTT. Translating gives CASSQVSGPHQPQHF.

A few counts support this clonotype. The chain recombines TRBV12-3 or TRBV12-4 with TRBJ2-3, with TRBD2 identical over 12 bases. Unmatched junction bases numbered 14, after V lost 3 bases and J lost 1 base. This CDR3 is 20 amino acids long. This CDR3 reads CASSFYVLAGGPTGTDTQYF. The CDR3 region has the DNA TGTGCCAGCAGTTTTTACGTCCTAGCGGGAGGGCCTACTGGCACAGATACGCAGTATTTT.

The sample holds a few counts of this clonotype. This chain joins TRBV7-7 and TRBJ1-1, with a tentative D call TRBD1 (5 bases). This CDR3 contains 17 residues. CDR1 is SSHAT and CDR2 is FNYEAQ in the germline V gene (reference sequence). Trimming removed 1 base at V and 6 bases at J, with 21 bases between. CDR3 bases: TGTGCCAGCAGCTTAGTTGATCCGCGTACAGGCGGCGCTGAAGCTTTCTTT. This encodes CASSLVDPRTGGAEAFF.

This clonotype was counted at least ten times. The chain uses TRBV5-1 and TRBJ2-5; D gene ambiguous. Trimming took off 0 bases at V and 0 bases at J, with 12 bases between the two ends. Germline CDR1 and CDR2: SGHRS and YFSETQ. CDR3 length: 16 residues. The CDR3 here is CASSLGTKGHQETQYF. CDR3 DNA: TGCGCCAGCAGCTTGGGTACGAAGGGTCACCAAGAGACCCAGTACTTC.

This clonotype was detected only a few times. The chain couples TRBV7-2 to TRBJ1-1; D might be TRBD1 (6 bases). There are 14 residues in the CDR3. V gave up 5 bases and J gave up 6 bases, with 16 bases separating them. The germline CDR1 and CDR2 sequences are SGHTA and FQGNSA. CDR3 sequence reads: CASSPYPRGPEAFF. The CDR3 coding sequence is TGTGCCAGCAGCCCCTACCCGCGGGGGCCTGAAGCTTTCTTT.

This clonotype was found many times. This chain connects TRBV20-1 to TRBJ1-5; no firm D call. The CDR3 spans 16 residues. V was cut by 1 base and J by 2 bases, with 15 bases left in between. CDR1 DFQATT and CDR2 SNEGSKA come from the germline V gene (reference sequence). The CDR3: CSARGILDRGNQPQHF. The CDR3 DNA sequence: TGCAGTGCTAGAGGGATTTTAGACCGCGGCAATCAGCCCCAGCATTTT.

The genes are TRBV7-2 and TRBJ1-6; D not resolved. V lost 6 bases, J lost 5 bases, and 14 bases lay in between. The CDR3 totals 15 residues. Germline V gene data show CDR1 as SGHTA and CDR2 as FQGNSA. CDR3 DNA sequence: TGTGCCAGCAGAAGAAATCAGCTCGATAATTCACCCCTCCACTTT. This codes for CASRRNQLDNSPLHF.

This clonotype showed up many times. This chain joins TRBV28 and TRBJ2-7, with a weak D call TRBD1 (7 bases). The CDR3 has 17 residues. V lost 3 bases, J lost 3 bases, and 21 bases lay in between. CDR1 and CDR2 from the germline V gene are MDHEN and SYDVKM. The CDR3 DNA follows: TGTGCCAGCAGTTTCGGCGGGATCGGAGGGACAGACTACGAGCAGTACTTC. Encoded protein: CASSFGGIGGTDYEQYF.

The chain combines TRBV5-1 with TRBJ2-2, with 12 bases lining up with TRBD2. CDR1 and CDR2 from the germline V gene are SGHRS and YFSETQ. Unmatched junction bases numbered 1, after V lost 1 base and J lost 6 bases. This CDR3 is 15 amino acids long. The CDR3 region has the DNA TGCGCCAGCAGCTTGCCTAGCGGGGGGGCCGGGGAGCTGTTTTTT. Translating it yields CASSLPSGGAGELFF.

This sequence joins TRBV24-1 and TRBJ2-4; TRBD2 aligns across 7 bases. CDR3 length: 12 residues. Per the germline V gene, CDR1 is KGHDR and CDR2 is SFDVKD. Trimming took 5 bases from V and 8 from J; bases not matched to a gene: 2. CDR3 in DNA: TGTGCCACCAGTGCAGGGAGGGACATTCAGTACTTC. As protein: CATSAGRDIQYF.

The chain combines TRBV7-3 with TRBJ2-7, with TRBD1 matching 7 bases. J lost 0 bases, V lost 1 base, and 6 bases had no gene match. Per germline, CDR1 SGHTA and CDR2 FQGTGA. The CDR3 has 16 residues. The CDR3 loop is CASSLRVRDSSYEQYF. CDR3 DNA: TGTGCCAGCAGCTTAAGAGTTCGGGACAGCTCCTACGAGCAGTACTTC.

V usage is TRBV6-1 and J usage is TRBJ1-4, with 9 bases matching TRBD1. The CDR3 extends over 16 amino acids. Germline V gene data show CDR1 as MNHNS and CDR2 as SASEGT. J lost 7 bases, V lost 1 base, and 7 bases had no gene match. CDR3 sequence reads: CASSEVAQGAGEKLFF. The CDR3 DNA is TGTGCCAGCAGTGAAGTCGCACAGGGGGCCGGTGAAAAACTGTTTTTT.

V usage is TRBV12-3 or TRBV12-4 and J usage is TRBJ2-1; D not certain. Trimming cost V 2 bases and J 9 bases, with 14 bases left between them. This CDR3 contains 14 residues. For the CDR3, the DNA is TGTGCCAGCAGTTTATCTGGAGTCCCGCGTGAGCAGTTCTTC. Its translation: CASSLSGVPREQFF.